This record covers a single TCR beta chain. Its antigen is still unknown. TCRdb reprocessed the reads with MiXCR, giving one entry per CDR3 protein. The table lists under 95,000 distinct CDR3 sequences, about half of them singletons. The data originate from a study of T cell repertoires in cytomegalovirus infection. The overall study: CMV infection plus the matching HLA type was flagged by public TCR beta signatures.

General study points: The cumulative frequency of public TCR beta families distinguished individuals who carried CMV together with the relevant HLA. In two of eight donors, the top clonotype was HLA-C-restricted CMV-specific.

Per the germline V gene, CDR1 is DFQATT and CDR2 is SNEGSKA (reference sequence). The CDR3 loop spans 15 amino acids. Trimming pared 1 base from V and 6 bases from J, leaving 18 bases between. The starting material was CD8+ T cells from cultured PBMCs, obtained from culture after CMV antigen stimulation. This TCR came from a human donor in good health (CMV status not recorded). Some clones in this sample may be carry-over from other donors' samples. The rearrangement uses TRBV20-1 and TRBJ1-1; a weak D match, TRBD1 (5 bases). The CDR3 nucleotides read TGCAGTGCTAGAGGGGGGGAAAGCGTTTTACCTGAAGCTTTCTTT. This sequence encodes CSARGGESVLPEAFF.